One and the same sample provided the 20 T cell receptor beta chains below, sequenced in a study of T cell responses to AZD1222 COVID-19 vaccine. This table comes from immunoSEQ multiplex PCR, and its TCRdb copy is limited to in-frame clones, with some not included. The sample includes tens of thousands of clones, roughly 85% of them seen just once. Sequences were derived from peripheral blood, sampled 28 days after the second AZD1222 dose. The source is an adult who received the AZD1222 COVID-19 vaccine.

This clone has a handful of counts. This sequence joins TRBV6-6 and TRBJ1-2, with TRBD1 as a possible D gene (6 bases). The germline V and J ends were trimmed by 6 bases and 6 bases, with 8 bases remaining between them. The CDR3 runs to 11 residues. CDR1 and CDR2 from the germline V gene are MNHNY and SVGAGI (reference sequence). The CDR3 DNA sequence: TGTGCCAGCAGACAGGGCGATGGCTACACCTTC. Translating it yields CASRQGDGYTF.

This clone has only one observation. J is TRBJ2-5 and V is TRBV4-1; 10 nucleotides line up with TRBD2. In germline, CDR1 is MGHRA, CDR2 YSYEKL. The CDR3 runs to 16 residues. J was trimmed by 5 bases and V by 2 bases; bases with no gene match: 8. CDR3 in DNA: TGCGCCAGCAGCCAACCGTTAGCGGGGGGCGTGGAGACCCAGTACTTC. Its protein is CASSQPLAGGVETQYF.

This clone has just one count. Here the CDR3 DNA reads TGTGCCACCAGTGATTTGGTAGCGGGGTCCGGGGAGCTGTTTTTT. Protein sequence: CATSDLVAGSGELFF. The chain has TRBV24-1 and TRBJ2-2; 8 bases map to TRBD2. The germline gives CDR1 KGHDR, CDR2 SFDVKD. This CDR3 comprises 15 residues. After removal of 0 bases from V and 6 bases from J, the junction contained 2 bases not matched to a gene.

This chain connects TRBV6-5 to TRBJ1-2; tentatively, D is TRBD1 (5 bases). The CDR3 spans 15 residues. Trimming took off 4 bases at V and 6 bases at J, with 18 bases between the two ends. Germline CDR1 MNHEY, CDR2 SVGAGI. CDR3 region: CASSSQALGEDGYTF. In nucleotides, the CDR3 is TGTGCCAGCAGTTCGCAGGCGCTGGGGGAGGATGGCTACACCTTC.

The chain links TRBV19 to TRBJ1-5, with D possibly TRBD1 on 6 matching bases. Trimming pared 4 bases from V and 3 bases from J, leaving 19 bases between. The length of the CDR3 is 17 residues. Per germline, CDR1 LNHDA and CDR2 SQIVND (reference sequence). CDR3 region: CASSTPPEGELNQPQHF. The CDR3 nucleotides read TGTGCCAGTAGTACCCCCCCCGAGGGGGAGCTCAATCAGCCCCAGCATTTT.

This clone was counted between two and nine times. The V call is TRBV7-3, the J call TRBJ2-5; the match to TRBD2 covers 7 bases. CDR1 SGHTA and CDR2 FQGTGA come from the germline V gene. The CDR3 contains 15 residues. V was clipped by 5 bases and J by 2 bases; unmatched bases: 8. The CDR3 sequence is CASSPTPGLQETQYF. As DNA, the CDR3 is TGTGCCAGCAGCCCAACGCCGGGACTACAAGAGACCCAGTACTTC.

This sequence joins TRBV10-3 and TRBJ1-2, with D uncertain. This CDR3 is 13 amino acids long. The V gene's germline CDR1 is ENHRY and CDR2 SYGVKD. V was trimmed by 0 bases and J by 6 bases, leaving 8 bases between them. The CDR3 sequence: CAISESWTNGYTF. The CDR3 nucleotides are TGTGCCATCAGTGAGTCGTGGACGAATGGCTACACCTTC.

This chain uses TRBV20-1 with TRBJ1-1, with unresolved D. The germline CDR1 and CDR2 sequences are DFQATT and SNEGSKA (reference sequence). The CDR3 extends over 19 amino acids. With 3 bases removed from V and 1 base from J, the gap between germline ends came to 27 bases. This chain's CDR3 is CSASMALRRELRPNTEAFF. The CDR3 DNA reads TGCAGTGCTAGTATGGCCCTAAGGCGGGAGCTAAGACCGAACACTGAAGCTTTCTTT.

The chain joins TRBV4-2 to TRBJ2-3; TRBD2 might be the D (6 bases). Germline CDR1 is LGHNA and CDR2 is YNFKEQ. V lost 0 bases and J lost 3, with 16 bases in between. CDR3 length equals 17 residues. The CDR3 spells CASSQDIGGIETDTQYF. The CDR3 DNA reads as TGTGCCAGCAGCCAAGATATCGGAGGGATAGAAACAGATACGCAGTATTTT.

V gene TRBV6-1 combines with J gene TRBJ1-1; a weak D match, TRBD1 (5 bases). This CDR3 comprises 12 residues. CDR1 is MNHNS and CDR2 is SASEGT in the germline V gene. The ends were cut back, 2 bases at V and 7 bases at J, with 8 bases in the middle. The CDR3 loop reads CASSEWGDEAFF. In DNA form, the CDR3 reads TGTGCCAGCAGTGAATGGGGGGATGAAGCTTTCTTT.

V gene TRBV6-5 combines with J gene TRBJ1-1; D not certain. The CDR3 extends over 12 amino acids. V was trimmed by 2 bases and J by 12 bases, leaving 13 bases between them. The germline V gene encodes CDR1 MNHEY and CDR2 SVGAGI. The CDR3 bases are TGTGCCAGCAGTTACATCTCCGGCGGGACTTTCTTT. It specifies CASSYISGGTFF.

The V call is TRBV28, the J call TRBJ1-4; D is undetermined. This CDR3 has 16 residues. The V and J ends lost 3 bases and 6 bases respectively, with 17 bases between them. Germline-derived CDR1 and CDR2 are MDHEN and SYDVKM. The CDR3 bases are TGTGCCAGCAGTTTCCCCCTCCCTGGGGTAGATGAAAAACTGTTTTTT. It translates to CASSFPLPGVDEKLFF.

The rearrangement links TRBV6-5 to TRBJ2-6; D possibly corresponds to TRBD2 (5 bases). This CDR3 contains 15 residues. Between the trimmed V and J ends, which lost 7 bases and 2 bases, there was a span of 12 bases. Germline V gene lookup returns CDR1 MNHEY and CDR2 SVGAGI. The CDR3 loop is CASMEPTTGANVLTF. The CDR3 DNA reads TGTGCCAGCATGGAACCGACTACTGGGGCCAACGTCCTGACTTTC.

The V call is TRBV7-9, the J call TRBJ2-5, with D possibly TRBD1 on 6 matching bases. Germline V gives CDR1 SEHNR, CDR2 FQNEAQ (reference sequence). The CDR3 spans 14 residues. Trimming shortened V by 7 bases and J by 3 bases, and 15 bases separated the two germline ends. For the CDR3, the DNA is TGTGCCAGCACCTATACCGACAGGAAAGAGACCCAGTACTTC. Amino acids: CASTYTDRKETQYF.

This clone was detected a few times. The CDR3 here is CASSLLMKETQYF. Here the CDR3 DNA reads TGTGCCAGCAGCCTGTTGATGAAAGAGACCCAGTACTTC. The genes are TRBV3-1 (or the pseudogene TRBV3-2) and TRBJ2-5; D unresolved. This CDR3 has 13 residues. Germline lookup yields CDR1 LGHDT and CDR2 YNNKEL (reference sequence). V lost 4 bases to trimming and J lost 3 bases, with 9 bases between them.

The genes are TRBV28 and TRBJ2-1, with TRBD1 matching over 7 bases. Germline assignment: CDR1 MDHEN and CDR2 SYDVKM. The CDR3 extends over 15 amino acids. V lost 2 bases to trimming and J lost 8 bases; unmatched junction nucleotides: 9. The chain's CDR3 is CASSLRTGHLDEQFF. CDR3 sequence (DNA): TGTGCCAGCAGTTTAAGGACAGGCCACCTCGATGAGCAGTTCTTC.

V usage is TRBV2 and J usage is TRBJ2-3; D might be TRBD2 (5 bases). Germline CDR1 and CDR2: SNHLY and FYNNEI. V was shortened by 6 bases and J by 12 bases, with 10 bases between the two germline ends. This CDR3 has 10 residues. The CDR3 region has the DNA TGTGCCAGCAGAGCCTCGGGACAGTATTTT. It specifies CASRASGQYF. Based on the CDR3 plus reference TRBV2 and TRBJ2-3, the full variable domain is EPEVTQTPSHQVTQMGQEVILRCVPISNHLYFYWYRQILGQKVEFLVSFYNNEISEKSEIFDDQFSVERPDGSNFTLKIRSTKLEDSAMYFCASRASGQYFGPGTRLTVL.

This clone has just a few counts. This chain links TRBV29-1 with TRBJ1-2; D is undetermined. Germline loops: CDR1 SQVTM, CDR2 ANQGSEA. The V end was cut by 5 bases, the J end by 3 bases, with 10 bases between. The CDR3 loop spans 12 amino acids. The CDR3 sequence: CSVLGMDYGYTF. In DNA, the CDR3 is TGCAGCGTTCTTGGCATGGACTATGGCTACACCTTC.

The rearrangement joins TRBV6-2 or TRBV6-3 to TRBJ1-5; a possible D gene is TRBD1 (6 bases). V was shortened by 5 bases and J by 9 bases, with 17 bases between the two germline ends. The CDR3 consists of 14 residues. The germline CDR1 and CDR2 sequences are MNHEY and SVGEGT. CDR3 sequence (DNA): TGTGCCAGCAGTCTACAGGGTGGTAAATTGCCCCAGCATTTT. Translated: CASSLQGGKLPQHF.

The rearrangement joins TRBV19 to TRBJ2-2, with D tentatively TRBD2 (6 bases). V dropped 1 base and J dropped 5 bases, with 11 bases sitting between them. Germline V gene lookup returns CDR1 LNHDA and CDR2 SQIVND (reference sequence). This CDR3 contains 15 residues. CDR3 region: CASSIAVGGTGELFF. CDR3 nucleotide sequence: TGTGCCAGTAGTATAGCCGTCGGGGGTACCGGGGAGCTGTTTTTT.